The 21 T cell receptor beta chains below were found in one sample sequenced in a study of post-analysis software for immune sequencing data. Tagging with unique molecular identifiers was a feature of the TCR beta cDNA libraries. Using its own MiXCR run on the PCR reads, TCRdb lists one record per CDR3 protein. The table shows 750,000 to 900,000 distinct CDR3 sequences, with roughly 50% occurring only once. Their specific antigens are unknown. General study results and limits: About five TRBV segments were more frequent in patients than controls; TRBV5-6, TRBV5-1 and TRBV20-1 belonged to this group.

Specimen: blood. The receptors were sampled from a girl between 5 and 17 years old with multiple sclerosis.

This sequence joins TRBV7-9 and TRBJ2-7; 7 positions agree with TRBD2. Matching the DNA end better, TRBJ2-5 makes the J call doubtful. The CDR3 contains 15 residues. CDR1 is SEHNR, CDR2 FQNEAQ, per germline (reference sequence). The DNA of the CDR3 is TGTGCCAGCAGCTCCGGGACTAAGATCATTGAGACCCAGTACTTC. It encodes CASSSGTKIIETQYF.

This chain uses TRBV6-1 with TRBJ2-3; 11 bases are shared with TRBD2. CDR1 MNHNS and CDR2 SASEGT come from the germline V gene. The length of the CDR3 is 18 residues. V lost 0 bases, J lost 8 bases, and 13 bases stayed unmatched. CDR3 amino acids: CASSEAGTSGLIGSTQYF. CDR3 sequence (DNA): TGTGCCAGCAGTGAAGCCGGGACTAGCGGATTGATAGGGAGTACGCAGTATTTT.

The chain employs TRBV6-1 and TRBJ2-1; 10 nucleotides agree with TRBD2. The V segment lost 11 bases and the J segment 9 bases; nucleotides outside the gene matches: 10. The CDR3 is 13 residues long. Germline CDR1 MNHNS, CDR2 SASEGT. This chain's CDR3 is CASRTSGLGEQFF. For the CDR3, the DNA is TGTGCCTCGAGGACTAGCGGCTTAGGTGAGCAGTTCTTC.

The chain couples TRBV20-1 to TRBJ2-7; 7 bases are a match to TRBD2. The CDR3 consists of 14 residues. J was trimmed by 4 bases and V by 1 base; bases with no gene match: 7. Germline CDR1 reads DFQATT; CDR2 reads SNEGSKA (reference sequence). The CDR3: CSARAGWGGYEQYF. Here the CDR3 DNA reads TGCAGTGCTAGAGCCGGTTGGGGAGGGTACGAGCAGTACTTC.

This chain connects TRBV6-5 to TRBJ1-2; possible D gene TRBD1, 5 bases. Germline V CDR1 and CDR2: MNHEY, SVGAGI. V was clipped by 5 bases and J by 4 bases, with 17 bases between them. CDR3 size: 15 residues. CDR3 loop: CASSAAGGPSYGYTF. DNA for the CDR3: TGTGCCAGCAGTGCCGCGGGGGGACCGAGCTATGGCTACACCTTC.

The sample holds a few counts of this clonotype. The chain recombines TRBV3-1 with TRBJ2-4, with TRBD1 matching 11 bases. V trimming: 2 bases; J trimming: 7 bases; junction bases outside the gene matches: 10. The CDR3 is made up of 17 amino acids. CDR1 LGHDT and CDR2 YNNKEL come from the germline V gene (reference sequence). The chain's CDR3 is CASSQRPLGDRGNIQYF. The CDR3 DNA is TGTGCCAGCAGCCAAAGGCCCTTGGGGGACAGGGGGAACATTCAGTACTTC.

This sequence joins TRBV7-2 and TRBJ2-7; no clear D gene. Trimming removed 0 bases from V and 8 bases from J, with 8 bases in between. The CDR3 is 12 amino acids. Germline loops: CDR1 SGHTA, CDR2 FQGNSA. The CDR3 DNA reads TGTGCCAGCAGCTTAGCGAGGTCGCAGCAGTACTTC. Its protein product is CASSLARSQQYF.

The DNA for the CDR3 is TGTGCCAGCAGTGGGGAACTAGTTTCTAACACAGATACGCAGTATTTT. Encoded protein: CASSGELVSNTDTQYF. The chain is built from TRBV6-4 and TRBJ2-3; D possibly corresponds to TRBD2 (5 bases). The CDR3 covers 16 residues. Trimming left V 4 bases short and J 2 bases short, with 16 bases between. CDR1 is MRHNA and CDR2 is SNTAGT in the germline V gene.

V is TRBV25-1 and J is TRBJ2-5; D is ambiguous. Per germline, CDR1 MGHDK and CDR2 SYGVNS. The CDR3 runs 14 residues. V shed 2 bases and J shed 11 bases, with 18 bases lying between them. The CDR3 nucleotides are TGTGCCAGCAGTGAAGTCGGGCACTACAATGAGCAGTACTTC. Residues: CASSEVGHYNEQYF.

The chain is built from TRBV20-1 and TRBJ2-5; TRBD1 might be the D (5 bases). There are 12 residues in the CDR3. V was pared by 2 bases and J by 6 bases, with 10 bases between. CDR1 and CDR2 from the germline V gene are DFQATT and SNEGSKA (reference sequence). The CDR3 spells CSARQGGKTQYF. The DNA of the CDR3 is TGCAGTGCTAGACAGGGTGGAAAGACCCAGTACTTC.

The chain carries TRBV7-2 and TRBJ2-7, with D unclear. The CDR3 has 16 residues. CDR1 and CDR2 (germline): SGHTA, FQGNSA. Trimming took off 3 bases at V and 3 bases at J, with 18 bases between the two ends. CDR3 residues: CASSLTAEKVGYEQYF. In DNA form, the CDR3 reads TGTGCCAGCAGCTTGACTGCAGAGAAGGTGGGCTACGAGCAGTACTTC.

This clonotype has more than one count but fewer than ten. This rearrangement joins TRBV20-1 to TRBJ2-1; 11 bases are a match to TRBD2. CDR1 is DFQATT and CDR2 is SNEGSKA in the germline V gene (reference sequence). The V segment lost 3 bases and the J segment 8 bases; nucleotides outside the gene matches: 9. This CDR3 has 15 residues. CDR3 in amino acids: CSASSLAGGPYEQFF. The CDR3 nucleotides are TGCAGTGCTAGTTCCCTAGCGGGAGGTCCCTATGAGCAGTTCTTC.

This clonotype has just a few counts. This chain links TRBV29-1 with TRBJ2-1, with D perhaps TRBD2 (6 bases). Germline V gives CDR1 SQVTM, CDR2 ANQGSEA. This CDR3 spans 11 amino acids. V lost 8 bases and J lost 8, with 13 bases in between. The DNA for the CDR3 is TGCAGCACGACTAGTAGCCATGAGCAGTTCTTC. Translation gives CSTTSSHEQFF.

The V gene is TRBV28, the J gene TRBJ2-7, with 10 bases identical to TRBD2. CDR1 is MDHEN, CDR2 SYDVKM, per germline. Trimming removed 6 bases from V and 0 bases from J; junction bases left unmatched: 5. The CDR3 extends over 15 amino acids. CDR3 in amino acids: CASSTSGTGSYEQYF. CDR3 DNA sequence: TGTGCCAGCAGCACTAGCGGGACTGGCTCCTACGAGCAGTACTTC.

This clonotype was recorded once. The CDR3 spells CASSPRSGIPYEQYF. The CDR3 DNA reads TGTGCCAGCAGCCCCCGGAGCGGGATCCCCTACGAGCAGTACTTC. This chain links TRBV7-9 with TRBJ2-7; 7 bases are a match to TRBD2. Germline assignment: CDR1 SEHNR and CDR2 FQNEAQ (reference sequence). Trimming removed 5 bases from V and 2 bases from J; junction bases left unmatched: 9. This CDR3 is 15 amino acids long.

The chain has TRBV12-3 or TRBV12-4 and TRBJ1-2, with D unresolved. V lost 2 bases and J 8 bases, leaving 12 bases between the germline ends. The CDR3 spans 13 residues. CDR3 protein: CASSLTPSRGYTF. The DNA for the CDR3 is TGTGCCAGCAGTTTAACCCCTTCGCGGGGCTACACCTTC.

This clonotype was counted between two and nine times. One end of the junction does not line up with germline, which may come from a read error. The chain has TRBV7-7 and TRBJ2-7; D is tentatively TRBD1 or TRBD2 (6 bases each). The length of the CDR3 is 16 residues. Germline lookup yields CDR1 SSHAT and CDR2 FNYEAQ (reference sequence). CDR3 sequence: CASSSGATGALSEQYF. The CDR3 DNA follows: TGTGCTAGCAGCTCGGGGGCGACAGGCGCGCTAAGCGAGCAGTACTTC.

CDR3 sequence: CASSEDGGERAEAFF. Here the CDR3 DNA reads TGTGCCAGCAGTGAAGACGGGGGGGAAAGGGCTGAAGCTTTCTTT. The chain recombines TRBV25-1 with TRBJ1-1; maybe TRBD1 (5 bases). CDR3 length: 15 residues. Germline-derived CDR1 and CDR2 are MGHDK and SYGVNS. Between the trimmed V and J ends, which lost 2 bases and 6 bases, there was a span of 16 bases.

V gene TRBV27 combines with J gene TRBJ2-5; D ambiguous. The CDR3 is 12 amino acids. Per germline, CDR1 MNHEY and CDR2 SMNVEV (reference sequence). Trimming took 5 bases from V and 7 from J, leaving 11 bases between them. DNA of the CDR3: TGTGCCAGCAGTCAACTCTCCGGGACCCAGTACTTC. Amino acid sequence: CASSQLSGTQYF.

This chain links TRBV11-2 with TRBJ2-7; D is uncertain. Germline V gene lookup returns CDR1 SGHAT and CDR2 FQNNGV. The ends were cut back, 6 bases at V and 0 bases at J, with 15 bases in the middle. CDR3 length: 15 amino acids. CDR3 sequence reads: CASREELSSSYEQYF. CDR3 in DNA: TGTGCCAGCAGGGAAGAGCTTTCAAGCTCCTACGAGCAGTACTTC.

This sequence joins TRBV7-8 and TRBJ2-1, with 8 bases that match TRBD2. The germline CDR1 and CDR2 sequences are SGHVS and FQNEAQ. The J segment lost 10 bases and the V segment lost 5 bases, leaving 13 bases of the junction unmatched. The CDR3 contains 15 residues. This CDR3 is CASSLGLTSGGEQFF. The CDR3 DNA reads TGTGCCAGCAGCCTAGGGCTAACTAGCGGCGGGGAGCAGTTCTTC.